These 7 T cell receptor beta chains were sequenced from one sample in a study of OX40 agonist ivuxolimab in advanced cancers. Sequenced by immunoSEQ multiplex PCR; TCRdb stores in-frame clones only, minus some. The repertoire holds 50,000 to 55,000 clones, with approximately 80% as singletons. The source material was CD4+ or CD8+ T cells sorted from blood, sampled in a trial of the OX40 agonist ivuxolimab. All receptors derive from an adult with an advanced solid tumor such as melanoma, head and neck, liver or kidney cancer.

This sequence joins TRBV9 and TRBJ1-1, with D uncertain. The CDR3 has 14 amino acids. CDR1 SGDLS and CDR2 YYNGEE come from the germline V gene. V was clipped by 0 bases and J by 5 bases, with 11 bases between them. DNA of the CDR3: TGTGCCAGCAGCGTAGGGAGAGGAGGGACTGAAGCTTTCTTT. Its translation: CASSVGRGGTEAFF.

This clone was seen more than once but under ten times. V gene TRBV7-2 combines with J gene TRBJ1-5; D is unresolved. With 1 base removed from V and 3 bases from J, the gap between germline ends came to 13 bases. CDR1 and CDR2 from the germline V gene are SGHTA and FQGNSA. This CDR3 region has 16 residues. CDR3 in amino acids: CASSLGAGNTNQPQHF. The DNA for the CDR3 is TGTGCCAGCAGCTTAGGAGCAGGCAATACCAATCAGCCCCAGCATTTT.

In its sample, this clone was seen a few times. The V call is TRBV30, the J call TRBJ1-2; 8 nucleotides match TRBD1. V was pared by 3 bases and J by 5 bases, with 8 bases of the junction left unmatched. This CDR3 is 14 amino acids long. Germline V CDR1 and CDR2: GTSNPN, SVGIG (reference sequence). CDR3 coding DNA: TGTGCCTGGAGACGCTTCACAGGGGGATATGGCTACACCTTC. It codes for CAWRRFTGGYGYTF.

The CDR3 bases are TGTGCCAGCAGTGAATGGGAACGGGGAGGCAATCAGCCCCAGCATTTT. This codes for CASSEWERGGNQPQHF. This rearrangement joins TRBV6-1 to TRBJ1-5; D remains unclear. V lost 2 bases, J lost 2 bases, and 13 bases lay in between. Germline V gives CDR1 MNHNS, CDR2 SASEGT. There are 16 residues in the CDR3.

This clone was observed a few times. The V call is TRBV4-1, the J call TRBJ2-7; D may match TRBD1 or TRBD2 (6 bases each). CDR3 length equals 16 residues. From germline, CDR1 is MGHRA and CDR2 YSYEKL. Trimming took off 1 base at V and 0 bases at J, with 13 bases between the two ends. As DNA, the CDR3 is TGCGCCAGCAGCCAAGGGGTAGGGGGGAGCTCCTACGAGCAGTACTTC. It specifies CASSQGVGGSSYEQYF.

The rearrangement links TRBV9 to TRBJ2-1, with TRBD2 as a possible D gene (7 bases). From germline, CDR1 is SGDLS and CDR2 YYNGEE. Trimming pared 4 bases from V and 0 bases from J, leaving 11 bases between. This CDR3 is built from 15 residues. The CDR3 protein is CASSRGGVSYNEQFF. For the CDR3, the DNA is TGTGCCAGCAGCAGGGGGGGAGTCTCCTACAATGAGCAGTTCTTC.

This CDR3 is CASSPQGGGSGYTF. The CDR3 bases are TGTGCCAGCTCACCACAGGGAGGGGGAAGTGGCTACACCTTC. The J gene is TRBJ1-2, the V gene TRBV18; weak D call: TRBD1 (6 bases). V lost 1 base and J lost 7, with 13 bases in between. The CDR3 covers 14 residues. Germline values: CDR1 KGHSH, CDR2 LQKENI.